This T cell receptor (beta chain) was obtained from a study of shared clonotypes between healthy human individuals. Study summary: Aged 18 to 49, the donors were a couple of women and three men. Regarding the study as a whole: Enrolling few donors narrowed the genetic and exposure-history diversity that was represented. Non-shared clonotypes had lower generation probabilities than clonotypes shared by all four sorted-subset donors.

The authors split each subset's genomic DNA evenly across several immunoSEQ plates. Repertoires were generated with immunoSEQ multiplex PCR, while TCRdb's copy carries only in-frame clones and drops some. The table lists about 1 million clones, around 74% of them singletons. A word on this clone: Its target is unknown.

V lost 3 bases and J 2 bases, leaving 15 bases between the germline ends. Germline V lookup: CDR1 LGHNA, CDR2 YNFKEQ. This CDR3 is built from 16 residues. The V call is TRBV4-2, the J call TRBJ2-3; D may correspond to TRBD1 or TRBD2 (7 bases each). The sequence derives from a man younger than 35 in good health. Material for sequencing was memory CD4+ T cells sorted from blood. Documented subset: CD45RA-negative fraction. CDR3 loop: CASSQEPGGATDTQYF. The CDR3 DNA follows: TGTGCCAGCAGCCAGGAACCAGGGGGGGCCACAGATACGCAGTATTTT.